This T cell receptor (beta chain) was captured in a study of CD8 T cells in ankylosing spondylitis. Study findings and constraints: About 8 highly homologous variants made up a TCR beta motif that seemed to typify ankylosing spondylitis blood.

This clonotype was recorded a few times. The antigen remains unidentified. The CDR3 spans 14 residues. CDR1 WSHSY and CDR2 SAAADI come from the germline V gene. Trimming stripped 7 bases from V and 4 bases from J, with 16 bases between. Via MiXCR, TCRdb re-called the 5' RACE reads, giving one row per CDR3 protein. The sample lists some 700,000 distinct CDR3 sequences; under 20% were seen once. This TCR came from a male donor with ankylosing spondylitis. The V gene is TRBV10-2, the J gene TRBJ1-2, with D unresolved. The sample consisted of blood, either unsorted or a sorted T cell fraction (not recorded which). The CDR3 protein is CASTHAPQFYGYTF. The CDR3, as DNA: TGCGCCAGCACCCACGCACCCCAATTCTATGGCTACACCTTC.